The clone carrying this T cell receptor (beta chain) has a count of ten or more. Its antigen remains unidentified. This specimen belongs to a study of T-cell reconstitution after alpha-beta-depleted transplantation in children. Whole-study results and caveats: After one year, T-cell counts and TCRbeta diversity mostly came from new T cells. In some patients, recipient T cells and intrathymic progenitors surviving conditioning explained high day-60 diversity. By about two months after transplant, alpha-beta T cells reportedly arose from several hundred graft clones that had expanded.

The library targeted TCRbeta and was prepared with unique molecular identifiers. TCRdb itself ran the PCR reads through MiXCR, one entry per CDR3 protein. The sample yields 250,000 to 300,000 distinct CDR3 sequences, 10% seen once. Per germline, CDR1 LGHNA and CDR2 YNFKEQ. The CDR3 runs to 13 residues. V was cut by 3 bases and J by 2 bases, with 7 bases left in between. The clonotype was recovered from a boy less than two years old with acute myeloid leukemia, due to receive a stem cell transplant. The starting material was PBMCs, obtained before TCRalphabeta/CD19-depleted stem cell transplant. V and J are TRBV4-2 and TRBJ2-5; D may be TRBD1 (5 bases). CDR3 DNA: TGTGCCAGCAGCCACGACAGTCAAGAGACCCAGTACTTC. Translated, it gives CASSHDSQETQYF.